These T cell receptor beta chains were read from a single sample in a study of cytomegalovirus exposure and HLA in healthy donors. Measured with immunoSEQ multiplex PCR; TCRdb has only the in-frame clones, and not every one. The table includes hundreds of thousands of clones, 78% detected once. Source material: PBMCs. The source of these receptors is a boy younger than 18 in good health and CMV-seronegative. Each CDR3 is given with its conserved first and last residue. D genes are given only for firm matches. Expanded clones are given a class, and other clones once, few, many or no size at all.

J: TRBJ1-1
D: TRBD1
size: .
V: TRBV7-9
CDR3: CASSFRQGLEAFF
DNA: TGTGCCAGCAGCTTTCGACAGGGACTTGAAGCTTTCTTT

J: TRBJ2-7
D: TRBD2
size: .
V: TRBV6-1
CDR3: CASGGEAGAYEQYF
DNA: TGTGCCAGCGGAGGGGAAGCGGGAGCCTACGAGCAGTACTTC

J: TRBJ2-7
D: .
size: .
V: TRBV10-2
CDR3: CASGGQREQYF
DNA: TGCGCCAGCGGAGGACAGCGCGAGCAGTACTTC

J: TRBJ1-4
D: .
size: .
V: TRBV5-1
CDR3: CASSLGGLEGVATNEKLFF
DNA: TGCGCCAGCAGCTTGGGAGGGCTTGAGGGGGTAGCAACTAATGAAAAACTGTTTTTT

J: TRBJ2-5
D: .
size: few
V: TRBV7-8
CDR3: CASSSSGRETQYF
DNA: TGTGCCAGCAGCTCCTCGGGGAGGGAGACCCAGTACTTC

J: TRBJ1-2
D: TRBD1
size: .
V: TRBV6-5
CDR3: CASSLTGEYGYTF
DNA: TGTGCCAGCAGCCTGACAGGGGAATATGGCTACACCTTC

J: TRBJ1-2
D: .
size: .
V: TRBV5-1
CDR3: CASSPLTDLEYGYTF
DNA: TGCGCCAGCAGCCCGTTGACCGACTTAGAGTATGGCTACACCTTC

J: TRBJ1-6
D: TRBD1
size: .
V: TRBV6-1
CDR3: CASSAARDRVLSSYNSPLHF
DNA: TGTGCCAGCAGTGCAGCCCGGGACAGGGTCTTAAGCTCCTATAATTCACCCCTCCACTTT

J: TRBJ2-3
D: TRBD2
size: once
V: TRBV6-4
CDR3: CASSAGGYTQYF
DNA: TGTGCCAGCAGTGCGGGAGGGTATACGCAGTATTTT

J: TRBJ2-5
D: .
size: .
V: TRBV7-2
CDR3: CASSSGGVETQYF
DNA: TGTGCCAGCAGCTCCGGAGGGGTAGAGACCCAGTACTTC

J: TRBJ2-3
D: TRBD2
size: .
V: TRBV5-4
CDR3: CASSLETSGAGTDTQYF
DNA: TGTGCCAGCAGCTTGGAGACTAGCGGGGCAGGCACAGATACGCAGTATTTT